This T cell receptor beta chain came from a study of regulatory T cells in long-lasting Graves disease. Study-level points and caveats: For persistent Graves' patients, TCR diversity was lower than for newly diagnosed ones.

Both iRepertoire HTBI primers and Arm-PCR of CDR3 regions were used to build the TCR beta libraries. From the multiplex PCR reads, TCRdb called clonotypes with MiXCR, one entry per CDR3 protein. This sample has around 450,000 distinct CDR3 sequences, with 15% to 20% found just once. Trimming took 4 bases from V and 4 from J; bases not matched to a gene: 5. Germline V gene lookup returns CDR1 SNHLY and CDR2 FYNNEI. There are 14 residues in the CDR3. The table lists this clonotype with many counts. The antigen is not known. Time point of the sample: newly diagnosed GD, antithyroid drugs for less than 3 months. Making the TCR library involved RNA that had been extracted from PBMCs. The source of the patients was an endocrinology department in Xi'an, China. A further study also used this sample, focusing on T cells in Graves' hyperthyroidism and ophthalmopathy.

The starting material was peripheral blood mononuclear cells (PBMCs), obtained at new diagnosis, from a patient treated with antithyroid drugs. This receptor was identified in a man aged 40-50 years with Graves disease. The rearrangement uses TRBV2 and TRBJ1-2; 8 bases are shared with TRBD1. The CDR3 DNA reads TGTGCCAGCAGTGGACAGGGGTACAGCTATGGCTACACCTTC. This codes for CASSGQGYSYGYTF.